These 14 T cell receptor beta chains were sequenced from one sample in a study of CXCR3-negative and CXCR3-positive naive CD8 T cells. Via 5' RACE with UMI labels, TRB cDNA libraries were prepared. TCRdb re-called the 5' RACE reads; one entry per CDR3 protein, DNA not given. This table holds some 50,000 distinct CDR3 sequences. Material: naive CXCR3- CD8+ T cells from blood. Specified subset: CD45RO-CCR7+CD27+CD95- naive CD8+ T cells lacking CXCR3 (TNR3-). Source of these receptors: a human donor in good health. Some clones in this sample may be carry-over from other donors' samples.

The chain has TRBV4-1 and TRBJ2-2; the D gene TCRdb calls, TRBD1, cannot be checked with no DNA. The germline gives CDR1 MGHRA, CDR2 YSYEKL. The CDR3 covers 13 residues. The CDR3 reads CASSGQDPGELFF.

The V and J genes are TRBV15 and TRBJ2-2; TCRdb's assignment of TRBD1 cannot be checked, as there is no DNA. CDR1 LNHNV and CDR2 YYDKDF come from the germline V gene (reference sequence). This CDR3 spans 14 amino acids. The CDR3 is CAIEAGINTGELFF.

This chain connects TRBV6-6 to TRBJ2-7; TCRdb reports TRBD2, a call that lacks DNA to check it against. This CDR3 has 13 residues. Germline V gene data show CDR1 as MNHNY and CDR2 as SVGAGI (reference sequence). This CDR3 is CASSRLEGAEQYF.

The rearrangement joins TRBV6-6 to TRBJ1-1. The CDR3 is 12 residues long. CDR1 and CDR2 (germline): MNHNY, SVGAGI (reference sequence). CDR3 amino acids: CASTAANTEAFF.

This chain connects TRBV5-1 to TRBJ2-1. This CDR3 region has 11 residues. The germline CDR1 and CDR2 sequences are SGHRS and YFSETQ. The CDR3 sequence is CASTEGNEQFF.

CDR3 in amino acids: CASRVTGAVYNEQFF. The chain employs TRBV12-3 or TRBV12-4 and TRBJ2-1; TCRdb lists TRBD1, though no DNA is available to test this call. This CDR3 has 15 residues.

The V call is TRBV5-4, the J call TRBJ2-3. The germline V gene encodes CDR1 SGHNT and CDR2 YYREEE (reference sequence). The CDR3 loop spans 14 amino acids. This CDR3 reads CASSLIVMSDTQYF.

The rearrangement joins TRBV15 to TRBJ2-7; the TRBD2 assignment by TCRdb is unverifiable without DNA. This CDR3 spans 16 amino acids. Germline loops: CDR1 LNHNV, CDR2 YYDKDF (reference sequence). The CDR3 loop reads CATSRVSGGRSYEQYF.

The gene calls are TRBV27 and TRBJ1-4; there is no DNA to check the TCRdb D call of TRBD1. CDR1 is MNHEY, CDR2 SMNVEV, per germline (reference sequence). CDR3 size: 16 residues. CDR3 sequence: CASSLWRTGGSEKLFF.

The V and J genes are TRBV6-4 and TRBJ2-2; the TCRdb D gene call, TRBD2, has no DNA to confirm it. The V gene's germline CDR1 is MRHNA and CDR2 SNTAGT. The length of the CDR3 is 14 residues. The CDR3 loop is CASSESGTTGELFF.

The V call is TRBV5-1, the J call TRBJ2-3; TCRdb's D gene call, TRBD2, goes unchecked for lack of DNA. Germline lookup yields CDR1 SGHRS and CDR2 YFSETQ. The CDR3 is 17 amino acids. The CDR3 loop is CANFSVAGDNPPDTQYF.

The J gene is TRBJ2-3, the V gene TRBV28; lacking DNA, the TRBD1 call made by TCRdb goes unchecked. From germline, CDR1 is MDHEN and CDR2 SYDVKM. This CDR3 has 15 residues. CDR3 in amino acids: CASRRQGWSTDTQYF.

This chain connects TRBV4-1 to TRBJ1-1; as DNA is missing, the TRBD1 call by TCRdb cannot be tested. From germline, CDR1 is MGHRA and CDR2 YSYEKL. This CDR3 is built from 17 residues. The CDR3 loop is CASSQERTGGTASEAFF.

The chain recombines TRBV20-1 with TRBJ2-7; the TCRdb D gene call, TRBD1, has no DNA to confirm it. This CDR3 spans 15 amino acids. The germline gives CDR1 DFQATT, CDR2 SNEGSKA (reference sequence). CDR3 region: CSASAPGGLGYEQYF.